This T cell receptor beta chain was identified in a study of beta chain features in type 1 diabetes. For this clone: Antigen unknown.

V lost 2 bases, J lost 2 bases, and 9 bases lay in between. The CDR3 is 14 amino acids. Germline V gene sequence: CDR1 MDHEN, CDR2 SYDVKM. Broader study findings: Moderate yet significant TCRB CDR3 shortening was seen in Type 1 diabetes patients in all four CD4+ subsets.

The isolated RNA, all of it, was reverse transcribed, so expressed TCRB transcripts were what got sequenced. Method: immunoSEQ multiplex PCR; TCRdb's copy keeps in-frame clones and lacks some. The table has over 40,000 clones, roughly 68% seen once. Input material: Tregs from blood. This sequence originates from a woman younger than 35 with type 1 diabetes. This sequence joins TRBV28 and TRBJ1-2, with D perhaps matching TRBD1 (6 bases). CDR3 coding DNA: TGTGCCAGCAGTTTAATACAGGGCAACTATGGCTACACCTTC. This encodes CASSLIQGNYGYTF.